This TCR beta chain was documented in a study of blood T cell repertoires in COVID-19. Study-level background: Sites across the United States, Italy and Spain contributed samples from acute and convalescent COVID-19. T cells, B-cell-depleted T cells, or PBMCs supplied cDNA or gDNA.

CDR1 is SGHVS, CDR2 FQNEAQ, per germline. V was trimmed by 5 bases and J by 11 bases, leaving 18 bases between them. The CDR3 totals 13 residues. Authors' methods: Researchers report that nucleated cell counts were estimated from reference gene primer amplification. Sequencing used immunoSEQ multiplex PCR; TCRdb keeps in-frame clones, though not all of them. Clonal size and the V and J genes are those of that table, whereas D and trimming came from the DNA. Of about 120,000 clones in the sample, about 85% were seen once. Sequenced: peripheral blood. The gene calls are TRBV7-8 and TRBJ1-1; D perhaps matches TRBD1 (6 bases). The TCR was taken from a woman aged 80 or older with acute or convalescent COVID-19. The CDR3 region is CASSRTGNGVAFF. In DNA form, the CDR3 reads TGTGCCAGCAGCCGAACAGGGAATGGGGTGGCTTTCTTT.